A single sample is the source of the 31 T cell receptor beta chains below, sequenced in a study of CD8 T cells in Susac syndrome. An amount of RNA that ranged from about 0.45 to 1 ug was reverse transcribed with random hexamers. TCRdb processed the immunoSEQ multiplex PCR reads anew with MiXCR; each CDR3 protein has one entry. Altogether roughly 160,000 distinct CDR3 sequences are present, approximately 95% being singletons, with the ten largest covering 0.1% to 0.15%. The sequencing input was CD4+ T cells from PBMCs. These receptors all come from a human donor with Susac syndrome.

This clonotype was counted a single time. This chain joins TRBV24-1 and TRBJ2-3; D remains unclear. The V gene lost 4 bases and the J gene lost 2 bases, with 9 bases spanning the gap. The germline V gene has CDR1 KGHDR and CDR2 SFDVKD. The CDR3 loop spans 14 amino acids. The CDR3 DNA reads TGTGCCACCAGTGACACCGCCCTCACAGATACGCAGTATTTT. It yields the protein CATSDTALTDTQYF.

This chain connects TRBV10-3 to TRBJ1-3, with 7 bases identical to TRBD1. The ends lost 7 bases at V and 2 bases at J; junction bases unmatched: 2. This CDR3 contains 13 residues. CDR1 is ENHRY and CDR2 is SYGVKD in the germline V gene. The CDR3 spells CAIMRGPGNTIYF. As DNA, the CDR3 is TGTGCCATCATGAGGGGGCCTGGAAACACCATATATTTT.

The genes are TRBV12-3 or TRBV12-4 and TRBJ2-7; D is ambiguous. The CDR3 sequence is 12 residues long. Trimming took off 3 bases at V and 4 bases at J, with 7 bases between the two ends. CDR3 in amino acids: CASSLGLYEQYV. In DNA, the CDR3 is TGTGCCAGCAGTTTGGGGTTGTACGAGCAGTACGTC.

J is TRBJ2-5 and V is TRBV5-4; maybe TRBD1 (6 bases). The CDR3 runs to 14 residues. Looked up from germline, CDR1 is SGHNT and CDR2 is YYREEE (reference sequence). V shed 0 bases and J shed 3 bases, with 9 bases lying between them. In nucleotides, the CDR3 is TGTGCCAGCAGCTTGGGCAGGGGCGAAGAGACCCAGTACTTC. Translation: CASSLGRGEETQYF.

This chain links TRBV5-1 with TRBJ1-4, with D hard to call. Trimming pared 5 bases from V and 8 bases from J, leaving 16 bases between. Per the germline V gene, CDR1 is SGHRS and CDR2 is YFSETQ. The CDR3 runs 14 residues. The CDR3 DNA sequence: TGCGCCAGCAGGGCCGGGGAGGGATACGAAAAACTGTTTTTT. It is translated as CASRAGEGYEKLFF.

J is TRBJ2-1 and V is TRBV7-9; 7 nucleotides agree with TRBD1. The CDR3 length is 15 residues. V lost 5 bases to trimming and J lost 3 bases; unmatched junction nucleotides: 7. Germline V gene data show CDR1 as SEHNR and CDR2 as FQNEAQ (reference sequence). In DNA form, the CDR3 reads TGTGCCAGCAGCAGGGACAGCTTTGACTACAATGAGCAGTTCTTC. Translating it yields CASSRDSFDYNEQFF.

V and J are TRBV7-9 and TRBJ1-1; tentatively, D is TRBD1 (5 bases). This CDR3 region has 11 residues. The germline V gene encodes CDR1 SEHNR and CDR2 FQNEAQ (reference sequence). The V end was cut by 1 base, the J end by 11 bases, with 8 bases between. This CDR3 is CASSLEGRAFF. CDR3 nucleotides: TGTGCCAGCAGCTTAGAGGGGCGGGCTTTCTTT.

The CDR3 DNA follows: TGTGCCAGCAGCCAAGGAGGGGGCGCAGATGGCTACACCTTC. Amino acid sequence: CASSQGGGADGYTF. This chain uses TRBV3-1 with TRBJ1-2, with 7 bases fitting TRBD1. This CDR3 spans 14 amino acids. V was clipped by 1 base and J by 6 bases; unmatched bases: 5. CDR1 and CDR2 from the germline V gene are LGHDT and YNNKEL (reference sequence).

CDR3 residues: CSVEWSQNYGYTF. The CDR3 coding sequence is TGCAGCGTTGAATGGAGCCAGAACTATGGCTACACCTTC. The chain uses TRBV29-1 and TRBJ1-2; D gene uncertain. CDR3 length equals 13 residues. The germline V gene encodes CDR1 SQVTM and CDR2 ANQGSEA. Trimming cost V 2 bases and J 2 bases, with 9 bases left between them.

For the CDR3, the DNA is TGCGCCAGCAGCCTAACTACCGCCTCGGGCGATACGCAGTATTTT. This codes for CASSLTTASGDTQYF. V and J are TRBV5-1 and TRBJ2-3; D not resolved. CDR1 SGHRS and CDR2 YFSETQ come from the germline V gene. The CDR3 loop spans 15 amino acids. The V gene lost 4 bases and the J gene lost 6 bases, with 18 bases spanning the gap.

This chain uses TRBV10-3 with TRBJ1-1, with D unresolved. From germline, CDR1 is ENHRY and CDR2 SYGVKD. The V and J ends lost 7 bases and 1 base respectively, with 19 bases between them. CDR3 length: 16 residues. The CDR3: CAITAVDLPGNTEAFF. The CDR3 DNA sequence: TGTGCCATCACCGCTGTCGACCTCCCGGGGAACACTGAAGCTTTCTTT.

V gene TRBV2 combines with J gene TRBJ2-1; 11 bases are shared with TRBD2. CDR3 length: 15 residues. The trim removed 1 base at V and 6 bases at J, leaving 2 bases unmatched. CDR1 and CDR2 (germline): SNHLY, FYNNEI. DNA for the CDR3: TGTGCCAGCAGTGAAGGACTAGCGGGAAGCAATGAGCAGTTCTTC. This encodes CASSEGLAGSNEQFF.

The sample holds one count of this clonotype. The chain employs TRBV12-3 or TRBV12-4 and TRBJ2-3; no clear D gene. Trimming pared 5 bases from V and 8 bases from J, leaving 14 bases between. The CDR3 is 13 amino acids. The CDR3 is CASSLSSPGTQYF. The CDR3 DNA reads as TGTGCCAGCAGTCTCTCCTCGCCGGGTACGCAGTATTTT.

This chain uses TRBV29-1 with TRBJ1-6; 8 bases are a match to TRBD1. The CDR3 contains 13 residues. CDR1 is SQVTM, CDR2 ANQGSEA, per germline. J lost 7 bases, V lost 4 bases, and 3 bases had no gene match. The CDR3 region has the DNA TGCAGCGTTGGGAGGGACAGGAATTCACCCCTCCACTTT. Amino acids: CSVGRDRNSPLHF.

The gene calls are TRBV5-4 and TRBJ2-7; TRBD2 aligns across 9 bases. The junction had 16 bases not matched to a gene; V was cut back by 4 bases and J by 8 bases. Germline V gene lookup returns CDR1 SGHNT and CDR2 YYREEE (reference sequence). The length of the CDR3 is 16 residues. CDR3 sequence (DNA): TGTGCCAGCAGCCACAAGACAGCGGGACTAGCTTCCAAGCAGTACTTC. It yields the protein CASSHKTAGLASKQYF.

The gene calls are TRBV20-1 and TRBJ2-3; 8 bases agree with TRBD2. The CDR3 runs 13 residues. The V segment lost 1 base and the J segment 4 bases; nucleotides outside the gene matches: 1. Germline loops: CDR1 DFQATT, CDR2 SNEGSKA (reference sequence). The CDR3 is CSARAGGSDTQYF. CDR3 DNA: TGCAGTGCTAGAGCGGGAGGGTCAGATACGCAGTATTTT.

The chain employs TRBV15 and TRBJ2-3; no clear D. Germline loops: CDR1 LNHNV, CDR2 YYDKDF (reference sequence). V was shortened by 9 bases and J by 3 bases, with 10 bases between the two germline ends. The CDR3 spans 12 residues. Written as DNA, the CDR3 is TGTGCCACTGGAGTCGCGACAGATACGCAGTATTTT. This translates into CATGVATDTQYF.

The CDR3 sequence is CASSLHRGGSEQFF. The DNA of the CDR3 is TGTGCCAGCAGTCTCCACAGGGGGGGAAGTGAGCAGTTCTTC. This chain connects TRBV12-3 or TRBV12-4 to TRBJ2-1; possible D gene TRBD1, 8 bases. V was trimmed by 5 bases and J by 9 bases, leaving 17 bases between them. The CDR3 contains 14 residues.

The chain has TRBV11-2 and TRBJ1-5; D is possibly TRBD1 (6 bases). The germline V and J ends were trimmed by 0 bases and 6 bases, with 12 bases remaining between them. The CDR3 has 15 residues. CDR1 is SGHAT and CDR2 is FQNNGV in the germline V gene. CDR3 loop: CASSLEGGSTQPQHF. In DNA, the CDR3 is TGTGCCAGCAGCTTAGAAGGGGGGAGTACTCAGCCCCAGCATTTT.

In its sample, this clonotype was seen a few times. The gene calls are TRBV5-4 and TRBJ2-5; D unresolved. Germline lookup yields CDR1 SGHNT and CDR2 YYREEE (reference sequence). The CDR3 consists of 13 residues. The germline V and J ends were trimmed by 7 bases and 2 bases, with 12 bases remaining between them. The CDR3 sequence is CASSLGNQETQYF. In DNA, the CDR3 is TGTGCCAGCTCTTTGGGCAATCAAGAGACCCAGTACTTC. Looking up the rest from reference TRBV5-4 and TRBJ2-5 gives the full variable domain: ETGVTQSPTHLIKTRGQQVTLRCSSQSGHNTVSWYQQALGQGPQFIFQYYREEENGRGNFPPRFSGLQFPNYSSELNVNALELDDSALYLCASSLGNQETQYFGPGTRLLVL.

As DNA, the CDR3 is TGCAGTGCTAGGTTGACAGGGTCCCAAGAGACCCAGTACTTC. It encodes CSARLTGSQETQYF. The chain employs TRBV20-1 and TRBJ2-5; TRBD1 matches 7 bases. The ends lost 3 bases at V and 1 base at J; junction bases unmatched: 5. The CDR3 runs to 14 residues. Germline V lookup: CDR1 DFQATT, CDR2 SNEGSKA (reference sequence).

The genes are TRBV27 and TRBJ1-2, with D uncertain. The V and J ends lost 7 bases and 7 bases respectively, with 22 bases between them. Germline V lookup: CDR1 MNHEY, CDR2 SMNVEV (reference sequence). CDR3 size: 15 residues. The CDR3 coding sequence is TGTGCCAGCAATCCCGCGGGCAGGCCCGGGTCTGGCTACACCTTC. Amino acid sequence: CASNPAGRPGSGYTF.

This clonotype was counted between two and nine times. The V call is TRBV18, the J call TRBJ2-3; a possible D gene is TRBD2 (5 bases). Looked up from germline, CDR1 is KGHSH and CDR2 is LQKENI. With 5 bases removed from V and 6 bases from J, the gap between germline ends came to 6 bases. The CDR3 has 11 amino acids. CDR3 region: CASSAGDTQYF. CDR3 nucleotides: TGTGCCAGCTCAGCGGGCGATACGCAGTATTTT.

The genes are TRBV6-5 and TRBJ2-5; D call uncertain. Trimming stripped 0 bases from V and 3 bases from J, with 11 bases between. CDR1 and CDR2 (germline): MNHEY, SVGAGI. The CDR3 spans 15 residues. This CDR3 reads CASSYSGLGKETQYF. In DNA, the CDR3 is TGTGCCAGCAGTTACTCCGGGCTGGGTAAAGAGACCCAGTACTTC.

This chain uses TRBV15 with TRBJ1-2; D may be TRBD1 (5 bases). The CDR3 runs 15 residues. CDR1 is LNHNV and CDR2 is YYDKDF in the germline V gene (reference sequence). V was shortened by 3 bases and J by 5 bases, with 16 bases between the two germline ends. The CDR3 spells CATSSNLGTGYGYTF. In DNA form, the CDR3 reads TGTGCCACCAGCAGCAATTTGGGGACGGGGTATGGCTACACCTTC.

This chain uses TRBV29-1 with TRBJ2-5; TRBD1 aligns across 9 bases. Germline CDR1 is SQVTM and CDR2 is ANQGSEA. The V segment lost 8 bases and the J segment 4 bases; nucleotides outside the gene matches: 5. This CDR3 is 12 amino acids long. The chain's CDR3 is CSFGTGLETQYF. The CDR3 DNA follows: TGCAGCTTCGGGACAGGGCTAGAGACCCAGTACTTC.

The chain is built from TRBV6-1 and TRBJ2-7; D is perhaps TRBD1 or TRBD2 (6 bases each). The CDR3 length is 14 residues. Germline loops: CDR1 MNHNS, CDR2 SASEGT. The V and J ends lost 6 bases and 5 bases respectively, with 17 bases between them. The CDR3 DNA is TGTGCCAGCAGGGACGGGGGCTCCATGAACGAGCAGTACGTC. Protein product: CASRDGGSMNEQYV.

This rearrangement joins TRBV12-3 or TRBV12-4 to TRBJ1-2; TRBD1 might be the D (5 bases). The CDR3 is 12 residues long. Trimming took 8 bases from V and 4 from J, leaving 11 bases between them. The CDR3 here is CASADRTYGYTF. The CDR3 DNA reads TGTGCCAGCGCCGACAGAACCTATGGCTACACCTTC.

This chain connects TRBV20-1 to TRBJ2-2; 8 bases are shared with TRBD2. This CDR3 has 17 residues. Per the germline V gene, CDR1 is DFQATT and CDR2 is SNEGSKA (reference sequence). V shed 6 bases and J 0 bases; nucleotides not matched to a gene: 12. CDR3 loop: CSAEAGPLAANTGELFF. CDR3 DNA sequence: TGCAGTGCCGAAGCCGGCCCACTAGCGGCGAACACCGGGGAGCTGTTTTTT.

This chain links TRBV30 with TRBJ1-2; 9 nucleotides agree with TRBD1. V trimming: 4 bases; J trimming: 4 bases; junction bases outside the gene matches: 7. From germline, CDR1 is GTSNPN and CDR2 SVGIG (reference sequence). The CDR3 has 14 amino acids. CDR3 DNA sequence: TGTGCCTGGAAGGGACAGGGAAGCTTCTATGGCTACACCTTC. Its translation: CAWKGQGSFYGYTF.

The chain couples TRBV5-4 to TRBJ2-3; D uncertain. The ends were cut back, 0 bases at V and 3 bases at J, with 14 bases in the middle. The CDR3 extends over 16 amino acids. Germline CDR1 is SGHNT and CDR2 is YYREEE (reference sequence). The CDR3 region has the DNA TGTGCCAGCAGCTTGGCCGAGAGGTTCCGAACAGATACGCAGTATTTT. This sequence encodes CASSLAERFRTDTQYF.